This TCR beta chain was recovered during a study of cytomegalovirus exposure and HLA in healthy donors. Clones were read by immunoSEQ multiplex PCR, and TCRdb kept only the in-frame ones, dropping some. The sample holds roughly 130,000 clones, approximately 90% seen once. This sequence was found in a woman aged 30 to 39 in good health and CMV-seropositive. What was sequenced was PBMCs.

The CDR3 protein is CASSLINLAGVPITGELFF. Here the CDR3 DNA reads TGCGCCAGCAGCTTGATAAACCTAGCGGGGGTCCCTATCACCGGGGAGCTGTTTTTT. The rearrangement joins TRBV5-1 to TRBJ2-2, with 10 bases fitting TRBD2. Germline assignment: CDR1 SGHRS and CDR2 YFSETQ. CDR3 size: 19 residues. V shed 1 base, J shed 4 bases, and the junction held 13 bases outside the gene matches.